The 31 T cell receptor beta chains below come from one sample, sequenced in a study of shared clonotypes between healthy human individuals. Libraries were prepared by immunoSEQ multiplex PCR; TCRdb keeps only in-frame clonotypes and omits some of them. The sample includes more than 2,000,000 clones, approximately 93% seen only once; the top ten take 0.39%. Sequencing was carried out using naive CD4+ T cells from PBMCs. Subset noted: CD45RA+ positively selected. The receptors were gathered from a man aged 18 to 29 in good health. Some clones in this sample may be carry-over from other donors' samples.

The CDR3 loop is CASSRGDRGSDTQYF. The DNA of the CDR3 is TGCGCCAGCAGCCGGGGGGACAGGGGATCAGATACGCAGTATTTT. This chain joins TRBV5-1 and TRBJ2-3; TRBD1 matches at 10 bases. J was trimmed by 4 bases and V by 4 bases; bases with no gene match: 6. The CDR3 is 15 residues long. The germline CDR1 and CDR2 sequences are SGHRS and YFSETQ.

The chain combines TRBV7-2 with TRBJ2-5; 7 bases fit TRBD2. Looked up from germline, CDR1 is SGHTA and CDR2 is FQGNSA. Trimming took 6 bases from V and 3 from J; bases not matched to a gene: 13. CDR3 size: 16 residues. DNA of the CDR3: TGTGCCAGCAGTCGTCGCAATGGGGGGGAAAAAGAGACCCAGTACTTC. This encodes CASSRRNGGEKETQYF.

The CDR3 nucleotides are TGTGCCAGCAGCCTGGGACAGGGCAATAATGAAAAACTGTTTTTT. It codes for CASSLGQGNNEKLFF. J is TRBJ1-4 and V is TRBV11-2; 9 bases are a match to TRBD1. Per the germline V gene, CDR1 is SGHAT and CDR2 is FQNNGV. Trimming at V came to 5 bases and at J to 4 bases, leaving 5 bases not matched to a gene. CDR3 size: 15 residues.

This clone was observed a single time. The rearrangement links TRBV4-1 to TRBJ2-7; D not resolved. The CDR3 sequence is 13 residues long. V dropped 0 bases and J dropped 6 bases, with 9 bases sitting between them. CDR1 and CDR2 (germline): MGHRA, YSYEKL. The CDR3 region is CASSQDWAVEQYF. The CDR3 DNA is TGCGCCAGCAGCCAAGATTGGGCCGTCGAGCAGTACTTC.

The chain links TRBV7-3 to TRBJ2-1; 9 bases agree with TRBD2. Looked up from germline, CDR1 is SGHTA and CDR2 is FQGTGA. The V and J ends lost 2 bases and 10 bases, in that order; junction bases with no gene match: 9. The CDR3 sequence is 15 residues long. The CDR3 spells CASSLYVAGVQEQFF. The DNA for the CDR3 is TGTGCCAGCAGCTTATACGTAGCGGGAGTTCAGGAGCAGTTCTTC.

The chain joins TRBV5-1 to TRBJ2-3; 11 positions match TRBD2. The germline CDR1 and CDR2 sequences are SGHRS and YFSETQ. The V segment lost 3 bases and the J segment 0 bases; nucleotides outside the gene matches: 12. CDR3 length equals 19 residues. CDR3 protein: CASSSVAGGMALSTDTQYF. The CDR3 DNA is TGCGCCAGCAGCTCAGTAGCGGGGGGGATGGCCCTTAGCACAGATACGCAGTATTTT.

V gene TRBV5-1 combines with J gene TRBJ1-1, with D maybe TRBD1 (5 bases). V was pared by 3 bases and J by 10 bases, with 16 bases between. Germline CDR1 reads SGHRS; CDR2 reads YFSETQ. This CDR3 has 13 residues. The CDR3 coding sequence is TGCGCCAGCAGCTCGGGACCGGCGGGTACAGCTTTCTTT. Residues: CASSSGPAGTAFF.

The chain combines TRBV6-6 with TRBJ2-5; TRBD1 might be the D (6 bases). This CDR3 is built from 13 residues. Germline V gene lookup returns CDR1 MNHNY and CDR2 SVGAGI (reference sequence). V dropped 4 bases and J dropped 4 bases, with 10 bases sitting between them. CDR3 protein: CASSLDSIETQYF. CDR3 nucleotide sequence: TGTGCCAGCAGTTTGGACAGTATAGAGACCCAGTACTTC.

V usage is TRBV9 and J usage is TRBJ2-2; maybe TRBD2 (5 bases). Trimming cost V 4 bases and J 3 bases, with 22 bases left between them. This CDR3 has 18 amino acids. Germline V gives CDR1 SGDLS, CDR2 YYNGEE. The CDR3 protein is CASSPRGGSRSYTGELFF. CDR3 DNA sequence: TGTGCCAGCAGCCCCCGGGGTGGGAGTCGAAGTTACACCGGGGAGCTGTTTTTT.

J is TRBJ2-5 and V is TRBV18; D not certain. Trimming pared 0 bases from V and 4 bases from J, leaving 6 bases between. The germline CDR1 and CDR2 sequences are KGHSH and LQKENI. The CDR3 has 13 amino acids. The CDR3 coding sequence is TGTGCCAGCTCACCACCTGGGATAGAGACCCAGTACTTC. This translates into CASSPPGIETQYF.

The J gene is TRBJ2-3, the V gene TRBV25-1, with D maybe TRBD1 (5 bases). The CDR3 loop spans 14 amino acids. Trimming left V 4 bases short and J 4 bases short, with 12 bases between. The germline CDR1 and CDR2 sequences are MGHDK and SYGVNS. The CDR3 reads CASSAQTVADTQYF. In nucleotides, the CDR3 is TGTGCCAGCAGTGCCCAGACAGTCGCAGATACGCAGTATTTT.

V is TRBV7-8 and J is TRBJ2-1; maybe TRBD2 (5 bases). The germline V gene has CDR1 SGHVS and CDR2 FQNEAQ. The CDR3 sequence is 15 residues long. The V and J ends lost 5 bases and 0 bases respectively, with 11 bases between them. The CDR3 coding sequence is TGTGCCAGCAGCCACCGACGGGACTCCTACAATGAGCAGTTCTTC. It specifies CASSHRRDSYNEQFF.

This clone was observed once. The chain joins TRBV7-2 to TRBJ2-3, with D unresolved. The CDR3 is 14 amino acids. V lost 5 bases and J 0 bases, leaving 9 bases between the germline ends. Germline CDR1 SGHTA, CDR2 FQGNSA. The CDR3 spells CASSQAASTDTQYF. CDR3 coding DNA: TGTGCCAGCAGCCAGGCCGCCAGCACAGATACGCAGTATTTT.

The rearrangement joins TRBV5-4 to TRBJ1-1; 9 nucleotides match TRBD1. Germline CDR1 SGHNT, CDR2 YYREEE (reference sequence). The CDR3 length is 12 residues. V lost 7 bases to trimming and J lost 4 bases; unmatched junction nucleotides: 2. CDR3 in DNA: TGTGCCAGCTACAGGGGGCCCACTGAAGCTTTCTTT. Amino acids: CASYRGPTEAFF.

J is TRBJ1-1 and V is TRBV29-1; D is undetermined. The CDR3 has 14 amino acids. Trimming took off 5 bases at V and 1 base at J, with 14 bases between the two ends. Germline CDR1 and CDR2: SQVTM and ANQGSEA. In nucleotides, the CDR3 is TGCAGCGTTTCATCGATGGGGAAGAACACTGAAGCTTTCTTT. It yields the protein CSVSSMGKNTEAFF.

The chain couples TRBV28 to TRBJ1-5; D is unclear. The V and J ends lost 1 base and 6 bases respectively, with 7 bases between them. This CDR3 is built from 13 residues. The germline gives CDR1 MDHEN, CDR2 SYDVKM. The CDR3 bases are TGTGCCAGCAGTTTATTTTCTAGTCAGCCCCAGCATTTT. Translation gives CASSLFSSQPQHF.

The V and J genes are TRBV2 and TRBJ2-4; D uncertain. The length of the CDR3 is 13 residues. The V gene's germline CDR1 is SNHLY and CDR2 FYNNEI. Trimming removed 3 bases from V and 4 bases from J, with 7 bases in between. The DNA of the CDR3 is TGTGCCAGCAGTGATGACGGAAAAAACATTCAGTACTTC. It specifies CASSDDGKNIQYF.

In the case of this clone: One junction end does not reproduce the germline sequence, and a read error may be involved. In DNA form, the CDR3 reads TGTGCCAGCAGCGACGGAGCCGGGAGTAAGAACTTC. It encodes CASSDGAGSKNF. The chain links TRBV11-3 to TRBJ2-4; D perhaps matches TRBD2 (6 bases). Germline loops: CDR1 SGHNT, CDR2 YENEEA. The CDR3 is made up of 12 amino acids.

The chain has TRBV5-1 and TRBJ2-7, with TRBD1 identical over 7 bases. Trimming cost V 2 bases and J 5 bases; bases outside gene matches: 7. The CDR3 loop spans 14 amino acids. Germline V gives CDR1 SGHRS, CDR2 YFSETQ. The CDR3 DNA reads TGCGCCAGCAGCTTCCCAACAGGGGCCAACGAGCAGTACTTC. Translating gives CASSFPTGANEQYF.

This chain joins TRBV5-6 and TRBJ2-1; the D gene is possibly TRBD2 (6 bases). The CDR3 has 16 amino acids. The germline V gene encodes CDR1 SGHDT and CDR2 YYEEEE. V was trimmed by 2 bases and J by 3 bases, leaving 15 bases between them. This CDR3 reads CASSLRSGGIYNEQFF. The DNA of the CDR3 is TGTGCCAGCAGCTTAAGATCCGGCGGGATCTACAATGAGCAGTTCTTC.

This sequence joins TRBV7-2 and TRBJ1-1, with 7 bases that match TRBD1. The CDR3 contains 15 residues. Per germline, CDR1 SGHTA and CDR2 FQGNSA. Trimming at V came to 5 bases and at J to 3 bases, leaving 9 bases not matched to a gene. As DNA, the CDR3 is TGTGCCAGCAGCACAAGACCCAGGGGGGACACTGAAGCTTTCTTT. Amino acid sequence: CASSTRPRGDTEAFF.

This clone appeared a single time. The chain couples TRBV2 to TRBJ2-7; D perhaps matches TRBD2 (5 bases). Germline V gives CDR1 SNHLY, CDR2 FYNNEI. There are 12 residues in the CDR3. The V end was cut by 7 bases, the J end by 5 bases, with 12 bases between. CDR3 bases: TGTGCCAGCACCCCTTCCGGGAACGAGCAGTACTTC. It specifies CASTPSGNEQYF. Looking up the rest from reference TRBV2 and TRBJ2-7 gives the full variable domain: EPEVTQTPSHQVTQMGQEVILRCVPISNHLYFYWYRQILGQKVEFLVSFYNNEISEKSEIFDDQFSVERPDGSNFTLKIRSTKLEDSAMYFCASTPSGNEQYFGPGTRLTVT.

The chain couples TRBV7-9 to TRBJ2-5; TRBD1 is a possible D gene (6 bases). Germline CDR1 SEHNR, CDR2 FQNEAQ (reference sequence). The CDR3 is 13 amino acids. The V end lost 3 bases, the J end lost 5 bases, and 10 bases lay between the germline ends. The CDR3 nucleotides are TGTGCCAGCAGCTTTACAGGGTTGGAGACCCAGTACTTC. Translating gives CASSFTGLETQYF. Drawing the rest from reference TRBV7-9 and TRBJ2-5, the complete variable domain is DTGVSQNPRHKITKRGQNVTFRCDPISEHNRLYWYRQTLGQGPEFLTYFQNEAQLEKSRLLSDRFSAERPKGSFSTLEIQRTEQGDSAMYLCASSFTGLETQYFGPGTRLLVL.

CDR3 protein: CASSAPSRASYEQYF. The CDR3 DNA follows: TGTGCCAGCAGCGCTCCTTCCAGGGCCAGCTACGAGCAGTACTTC. The chain has TRBV5-4 and TRBJ2-7; D may be TRBD1 (5 bases). Per the germline V gene, CDR1 is SGHNT and CDR2 is YYREEE (reference sequence). CDR3 length: 15 residues. The V and J ends lost 4 bases and 3 bases respectively, with 17 bases between them.

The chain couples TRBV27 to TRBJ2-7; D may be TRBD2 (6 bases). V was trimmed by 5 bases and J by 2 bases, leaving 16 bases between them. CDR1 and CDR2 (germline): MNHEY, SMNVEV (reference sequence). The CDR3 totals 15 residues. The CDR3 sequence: CASSAQRWGAYEQYF. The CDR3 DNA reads TGTGCCAGCAGTGCTCAGCGGTGGGGGGCCTACGAGCAGTACTTC.

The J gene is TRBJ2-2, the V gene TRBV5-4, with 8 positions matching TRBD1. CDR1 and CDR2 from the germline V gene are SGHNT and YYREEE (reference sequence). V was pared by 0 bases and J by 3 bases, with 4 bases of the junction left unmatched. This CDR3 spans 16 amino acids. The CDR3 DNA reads TGTGCCAGCAGCTTGGTTCAGGGGGCTTACACCGGGGAGCTGTTTTTT. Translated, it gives CASSLVQGAYTGELFF.

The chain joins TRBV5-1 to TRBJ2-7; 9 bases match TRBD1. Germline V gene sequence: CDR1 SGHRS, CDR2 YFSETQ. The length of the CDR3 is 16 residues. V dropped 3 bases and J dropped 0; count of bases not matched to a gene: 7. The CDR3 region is CASSSRGTGTSYEQYF. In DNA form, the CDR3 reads TGCGCCAGCAGCTCCCGCGGGACAGGGACCTCCTACGAGCAGTACTTC.

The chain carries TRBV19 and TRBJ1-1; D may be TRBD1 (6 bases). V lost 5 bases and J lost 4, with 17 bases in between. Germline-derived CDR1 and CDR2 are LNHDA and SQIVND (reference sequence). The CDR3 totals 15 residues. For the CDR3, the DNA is TGTGCCAGTAGTCTCACCCTTCGACAGGTCACTGAAGCTTTCTTT. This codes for CASSLTLRQVTEAFF.

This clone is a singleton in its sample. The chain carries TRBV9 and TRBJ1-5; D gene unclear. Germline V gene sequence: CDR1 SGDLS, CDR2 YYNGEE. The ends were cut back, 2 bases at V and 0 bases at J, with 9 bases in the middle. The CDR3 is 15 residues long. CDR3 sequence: CASSVRGDSNQPQHF. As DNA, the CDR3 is TGTGCCAGCAGCGTCAGAGGAGATAGCAATCAGCCCCAGCATTTT.

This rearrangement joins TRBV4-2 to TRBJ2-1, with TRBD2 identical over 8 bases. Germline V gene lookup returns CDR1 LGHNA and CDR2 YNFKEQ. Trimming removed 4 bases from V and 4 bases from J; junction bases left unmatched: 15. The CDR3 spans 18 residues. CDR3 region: CASSRAGGQAGEYNEQFF. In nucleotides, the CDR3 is TGTGCCAGCAGCCGGGCCGGCGGACAAGCGGGAGAGTACAATGAGCAGTTCTTC.

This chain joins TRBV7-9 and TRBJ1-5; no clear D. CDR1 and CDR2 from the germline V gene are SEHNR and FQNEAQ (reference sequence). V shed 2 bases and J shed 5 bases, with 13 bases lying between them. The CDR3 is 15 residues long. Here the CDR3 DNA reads TGTGCCAGCAGCTTATGGTCGGGCAGCGATCAGCCCCAGCATTTT. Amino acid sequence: CASSLWSGSDQPQHF.